The present TCR beta chain was sequenced within a study of beta chain features in type 1 diabetes. A word on this clone: The target antigen is unknown. The germline gene is not matched at one end of the junction; a read error may be the cause.

The CDR3 runs to 13 residues. In germline, CDR1 is SGHTA, CDR2 FQGNSA. Expressed TCRB transcripts were sequenced because the entire RNA isolate underwent reverse transcription. This table comes from immunoSEQ multiplex PCR, and its TCRdb copy is limited to in-frame clones, with some not included. In the table there are fewer than 200,000 clones, roughly 8.1% of which are singletons. Naive, central memory, regulatory and stem cell-like memory cells within the CD4+ compartment were sorted using CD45RO/CCR7/CD25/CD127/CD95/CD27. Study conclusions and caveats: There was a possibility that cDNA sequencing over-represented cells with high TCR expression. Patients' naive, central memory and Treg TCRB repertoires seemed closer to one another than those of healthy donors. Among all four CD4+ subsets, Type 1 diabetes patients had TCRB CDR3s that were moderately but significantly shorter.

The chain combines TRBV7-2 with TRBJ2-3, with a weak D call TRBD1 (5 bases). Sequenced input: central memory CD4+ T cells from blood. The TCR was taken from a man aged 18 to 29 in good health. CDR3 DNA: TGTGCCAGCAGCTTAGGGGGCGCAGATACGCGGTATTTT. Its protein product is CASSLGGADTRYF.